This T cell receptor beta chain comes out of a study of CD8+ T cells in alopecia areata. The treatment was: oral pan-JAK inhibitor, 5-10 mg twice daily. Extracted from the samples, RNA was reverse transcribed into cDNA to serve as the sequencing template. The method was immunoSEQ multiplex PCR; TCRdb's version includes in-frame clones alone and lacks a portion of them. The data show under 150,000 clones, with around 82% seen just once and more than 20% held by the top ten. The V end lost 4 bases, the J end lost 7 bases, and 14 bases lay between the germline ends. The V gene's germline CDR1 is SGHRS and CDR2 YFSETQ. The CDR3 has 14 residues.

This receptor was obtained from a human donor with alopecia areata. This rearrangement joins TRBV5-1 to TRBJ1-4; D remains ambiguous. The source material was CD8+ T cells sorted from blood, sampled at week 4, from a patient treated with tofacitinib. The DNA for the CDR3 is TGCGCCAGCAGCCAGGTCCCCGGACGTGAAAAACTGTTTTTT. Translated, it gives CASSQVPGREKLFF.